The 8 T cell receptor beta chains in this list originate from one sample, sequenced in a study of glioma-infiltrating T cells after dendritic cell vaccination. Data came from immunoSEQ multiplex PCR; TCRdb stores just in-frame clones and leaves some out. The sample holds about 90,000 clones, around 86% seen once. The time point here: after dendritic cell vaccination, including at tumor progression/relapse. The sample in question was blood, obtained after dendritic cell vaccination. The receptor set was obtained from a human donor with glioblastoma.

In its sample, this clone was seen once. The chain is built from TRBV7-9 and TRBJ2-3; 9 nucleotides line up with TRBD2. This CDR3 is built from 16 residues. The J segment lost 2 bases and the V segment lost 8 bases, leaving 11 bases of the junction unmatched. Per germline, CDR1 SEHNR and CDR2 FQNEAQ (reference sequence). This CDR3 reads CASLRGSGGFTDTQYF. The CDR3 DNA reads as TGTGCCAGCCTCCGGGGTAGCGGGGGCTTCACAGATACGCAGTATTTT. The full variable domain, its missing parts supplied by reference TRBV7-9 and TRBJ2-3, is DTGVSQNPRHKITKRGQNVTFRCDPISEHNRLYWYRQTLGQGPEFLTYFQNEAQLEKSRLLSDRFSAERPKGSFSTLEIQRTEQGDSAMYLCASLRGSGGFTDTQYFGPGTRLTVL.

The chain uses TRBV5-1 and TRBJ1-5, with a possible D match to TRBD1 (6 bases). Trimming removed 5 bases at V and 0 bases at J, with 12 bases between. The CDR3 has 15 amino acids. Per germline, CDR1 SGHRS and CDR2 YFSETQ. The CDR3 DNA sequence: TGCGCCAGCAGTCCTACAGGGTTTAGCAATCAGCCCCAGCATTTT. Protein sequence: CASSPTGFSNQPQHF. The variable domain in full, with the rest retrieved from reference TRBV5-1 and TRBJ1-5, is KAGVTQTPRYLIKTRGQQVTLSCSPISGHRSVSWYQQTPGQGLQFLFEYFSETQRNKGNFPGRFSGRQFSNSRSEMNVSTLELGDSALYLCASSPTGFSNQPQHFGDGTRLSIL.

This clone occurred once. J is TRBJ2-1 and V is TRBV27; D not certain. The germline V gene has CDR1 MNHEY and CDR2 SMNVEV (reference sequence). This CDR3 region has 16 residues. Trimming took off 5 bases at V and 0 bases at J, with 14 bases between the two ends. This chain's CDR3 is CASSPDWMSSYNEQFF. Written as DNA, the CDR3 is TGTGCCAGCAGTCCAGACTGGATGAGCTCCTACAATGAGCAGTTCTTC.

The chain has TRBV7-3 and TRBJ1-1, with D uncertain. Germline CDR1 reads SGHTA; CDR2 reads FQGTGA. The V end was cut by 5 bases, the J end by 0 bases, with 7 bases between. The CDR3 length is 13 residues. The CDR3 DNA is TGTGCCAGCAGCCAAGCTGTGAACACTGAAGCTTTCTTT. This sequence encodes CASSQAVNTEAFF.

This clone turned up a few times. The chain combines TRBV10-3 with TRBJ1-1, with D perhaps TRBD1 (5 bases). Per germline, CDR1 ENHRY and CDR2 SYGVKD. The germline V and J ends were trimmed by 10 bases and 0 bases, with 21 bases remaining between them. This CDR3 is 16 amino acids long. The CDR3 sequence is CATRLGLGTVNTEAFF. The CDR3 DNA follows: TGTGCCACCCGACTAGGCCTAGGGACCGTGAACACTGAAGCTTTCTTT.

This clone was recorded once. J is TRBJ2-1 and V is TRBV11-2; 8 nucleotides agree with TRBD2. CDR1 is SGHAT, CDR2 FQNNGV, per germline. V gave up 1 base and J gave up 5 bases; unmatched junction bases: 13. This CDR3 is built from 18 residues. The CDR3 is CASSLVYFAGGSNNEQFF. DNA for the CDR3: TGTGCCAGCAGCTTAGTGTATTTTGCGGGGGGATCCAACAATGAGCAGTTCTTC.

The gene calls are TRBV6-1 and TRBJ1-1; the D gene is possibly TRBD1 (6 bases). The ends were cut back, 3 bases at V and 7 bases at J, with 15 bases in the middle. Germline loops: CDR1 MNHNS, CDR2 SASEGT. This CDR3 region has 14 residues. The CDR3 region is CASSDSGGQGEAFF. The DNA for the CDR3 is TGTGCCAGCAGTGATAGCGGGGGGCAGGGTGAAGCTTTCTTT.

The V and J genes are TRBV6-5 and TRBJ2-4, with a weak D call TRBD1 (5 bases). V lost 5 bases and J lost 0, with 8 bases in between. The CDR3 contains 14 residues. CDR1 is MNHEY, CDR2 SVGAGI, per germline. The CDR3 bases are TGTGCCAGCAGTATCGACAGAGCCAAAAACATTCAGTACTTC. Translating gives CASSIDRAKNIQYF.